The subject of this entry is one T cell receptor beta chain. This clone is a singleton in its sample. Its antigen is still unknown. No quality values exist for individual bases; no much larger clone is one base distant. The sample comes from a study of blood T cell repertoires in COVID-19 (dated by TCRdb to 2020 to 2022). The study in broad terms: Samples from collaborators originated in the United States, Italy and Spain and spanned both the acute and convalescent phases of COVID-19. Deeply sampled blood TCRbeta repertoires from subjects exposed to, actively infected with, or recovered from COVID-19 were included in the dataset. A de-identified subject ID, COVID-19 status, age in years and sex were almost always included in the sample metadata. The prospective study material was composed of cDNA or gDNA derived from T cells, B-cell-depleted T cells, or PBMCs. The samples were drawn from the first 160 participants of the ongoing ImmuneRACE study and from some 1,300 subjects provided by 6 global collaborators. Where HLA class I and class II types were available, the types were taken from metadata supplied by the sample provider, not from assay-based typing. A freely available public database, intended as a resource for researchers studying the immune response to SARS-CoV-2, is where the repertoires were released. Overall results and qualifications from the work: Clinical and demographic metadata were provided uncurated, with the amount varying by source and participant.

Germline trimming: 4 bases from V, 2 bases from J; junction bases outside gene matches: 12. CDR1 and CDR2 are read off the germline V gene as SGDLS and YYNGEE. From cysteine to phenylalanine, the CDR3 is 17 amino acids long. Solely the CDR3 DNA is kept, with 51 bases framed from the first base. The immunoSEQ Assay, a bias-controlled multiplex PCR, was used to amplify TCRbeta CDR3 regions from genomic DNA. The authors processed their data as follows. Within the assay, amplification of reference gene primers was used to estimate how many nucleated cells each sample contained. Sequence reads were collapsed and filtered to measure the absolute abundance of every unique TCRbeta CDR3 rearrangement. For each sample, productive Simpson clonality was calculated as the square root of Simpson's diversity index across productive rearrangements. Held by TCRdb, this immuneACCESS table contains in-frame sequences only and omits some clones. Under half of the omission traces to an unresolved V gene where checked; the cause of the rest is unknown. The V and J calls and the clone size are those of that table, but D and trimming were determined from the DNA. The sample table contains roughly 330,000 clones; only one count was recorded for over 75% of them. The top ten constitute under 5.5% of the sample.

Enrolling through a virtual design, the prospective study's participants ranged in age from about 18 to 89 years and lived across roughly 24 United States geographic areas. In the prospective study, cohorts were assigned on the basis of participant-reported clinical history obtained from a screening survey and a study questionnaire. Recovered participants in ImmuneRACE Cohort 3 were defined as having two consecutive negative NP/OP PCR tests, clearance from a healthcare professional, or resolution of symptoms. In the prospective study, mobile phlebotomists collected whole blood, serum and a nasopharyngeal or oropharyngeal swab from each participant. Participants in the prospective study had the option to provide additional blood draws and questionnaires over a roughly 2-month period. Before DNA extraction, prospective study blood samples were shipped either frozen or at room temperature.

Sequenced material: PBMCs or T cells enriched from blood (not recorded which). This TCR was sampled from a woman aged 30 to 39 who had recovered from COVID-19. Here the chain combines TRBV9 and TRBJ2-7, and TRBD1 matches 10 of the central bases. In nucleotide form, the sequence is TGTGCCAGCAGCCCGAGGGGTACGGGACAGGGGCCCTACGAGCAGTACTTC. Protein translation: CASSPRGTGQGPYEQYF.